These 25 T cell receptor beta chains were all obtained from the same sample, sequenced in a study of CD8 T cells in ankylosing spondylitis. Study outcomes and limitations: Among TCR beta sequences, a motif of eight or nine highly homologous variants appeared characteristic of ankylosing spondylitis blood.

These receptors lack a known antigen. TCRdb analysed the 5' RACE reads with MiXCR anew, one entry per CDR3 protein. The table includes around 770,000 distinct CDR3 sequences, over 9.5% detected once. Sequenced material: blood, either unsorted or a sorted T cell fraction (not recorded which). These receptors were collected from a male donor with ankylosing spondylitis.

This clonotype was recorded a few times. CDR3 DNA: TGTGCCAGCAGCTTACAAGCGGGAGGTCTGTACGAGCAGTACTTC. Amino acids: CASSLQAGGLYEQYF. The rearrangement links TRBV7-2 to TRBJ2-7, with 9 bases matching TRBD2. The CDR3 sequence is 15 residues long. The junction had 6 bases not matched to a gene; V was cut back by 2 bases and J by 4 bases. Germline V gene sequence: CDR1 SGHTA, CDR2 FQGNSA.

This clonotype was counted between two and nine times. The CDR3 spells CSAPLTGSGQPQHF. The CDR3 nucleotides read TGCAGTGCCCCGCTGACAGGCTCCGGACAGCCCCAGCATTTT. The chain employs TRBV20-1 and TRBJ1-5, with D perhaps TRBD1 (6 bases). The CDR3 covers 14 residues. V gave up 6 bases and J gave up 7 bases, with 19 bases separating them. Germline V CDR1 and CDR2: DFQATT, SNEGSKA (reference sequence).

Ten or more counts support this clonotype. CDR3 nucleotides: TGCGCCAGCAGTGAGGTTTCCGGGGGACGGACTGAAGCTTTCTTT. This translates into CASSEVSGGRTEAFF. V gene TRBV5-1 combines with J gene TRBJ1-1, with D tentatively TRBD1 (5 bases). V shed 5 bases and J shed 5 bases, with 19 bases lying between them. The CDR3 is 15 residues long. The germline V gene encodes CDR1 SGHRS and CDR2 YFSETQ. The entire variable domain, with the rest obtained from reference TRBV5-1 and TRBJ1-1, is as follows: KAGVTQTPRYLIKTRGQQVTLSCSPISGHRSVSWYQQTPGQGLQFLFEYFSETQRNKGNFPGRFSGRQFSNSRSEMNVSTLELGDSALYLCASSEVSGGRTEAFFGQGTRLTVV.

This clonotype was seen a handful of times. V usage is TRBV5-1 and J usage is TRBJ1-2; TRBD1 matches 7 bases. Germline V CDR1 and CDR2: SGHRS, YFSETQ. This CDR3 is built from 14 residues. V trimming: 3 bases; J trimming: 4 bases; junction bases outside the gene matches: 6. The CDR3 nucleotides read TGCGCCAGCAGCTGGACAGGAGTTACCTATGGCTACACCTTC. It encodes CASSWTGVTYGYTF.

The chain employs TRBV25-1 and TRBJ2-5; D is possibly TRBD2 (6 bases). Germline CDR1 reads MGHDK; CDR2 reads SYGVNS. This CDR3 comprises 13 residues. V dropped 4 bases and J dropped 0 bases, with 6 bases sitting between them. DNA for the CDR3: TGTGCCAGCAGTGGGGACTACCAAGAGACCCAGTACTTC. This sequence encodes CASSGDYQETQYF.

This clonotype appeared a few times. The V call is TRBV20-1, the J call TRBJ1-3; D perhaps matches TRBD1 (5 bases). This CDR3 region has 12 residues. CDR1 is DFQATT, CDR2 SNEGSKA, per germline (reference sequence). V gave up 6 bases and J gave up 2 bases, with 8 bases separating them. The CDR3 bases are TGCAGTGCCCAGGGTCCTGGAAACACCATATATTTT. It is translated as CSAQGPGNTIYF.

This clonotype was observed a few times. The gene calls are TRBV6-1 and TRBJ1-4; a possible D gene is TRBD1 (6 bases). CDR1 is MNHNS and CDR2 is SASEGT in the germline V gene. Trimming left V 3 bases short and J 11 bases short, with 22 bases between. CDR3 length: 16 residues. The CDR3 nucleotides are TGTGCCAGCAGTGATTTACTCTACAGGGAAGGTGGGAAACTGTTTTTT. This translates into CASSDLLYREGGKLFF.

The sample holds a few counts of this clonotype. CDR3 in DNA: TGTGCCAGCAGTCCCGGGGGGACAGGCGGCACCGGGGAGCTGTTTTTT. It yields the protein CASSPGGTGGTGELFF. The chain carries TRBV6-1 and TRBJ2-2; D is possibly TRBD1 (8 bases). Germline V gives CDR1 MNHNS, CDR2 SASEGT. Between the trimmed V and J ends, which lost 5 bases and 4 bases, there was a span of 17 bases. This CDR3 is built from 16 residues.

This clonotype has at least ten counts. The chain couples TRBV5-5 to TRBJ1-4, with unresolved D. Trimming removed 2 bases from V and 7 bases from J, with 6 bases in between. The CDR3 sequence is 12 residues long. Germline V gives CDR1 SGHKS, CDR2 YYEKEE (reference sequence). CDR3 loop: CASSFGGEKLFF. The CDR3 nucleotides are TGTGCCAGCAGCTTTGGAGGTGAAAAACTGTTTTTT.

The chain recombines TRBV28 with TRBJ2-3; D gene uncertain. CDR1 MDHEN and CDR2 SYDVKM come from the germline V gene. V dropped 4 bases and J dropped 5 bases, with 7 bases sitting between them. The CDR3 has 12 residues. The CDR3 nucleotides are TGTGCCAGCAGTTCCCAGGTAGATACGCAGTATTTT. It translates to CASSSQVDTQYF.

This clonotype occurred a few times. This chain joins TRBV11-1 and TRBJ2-2; D possibly matches TRBD1 or TRBD2 (5 bases each). CDR1 is SGHAT and CDR2 is FQDESV in the germline V gene (reference sequence). The CDR3 extends over 14 amino acids. Trimming cost V 8 bases and J 4 bases, with 14 bases left between them. The CDR3 DNA sequence: TGTGCCAGCTCGAAATGGGGGACCACCGGGGAGCTGTTTTTT. It encodes CASSKWGTTGELFF.

This sequence joins TRBV7-2 and TRBJ2-3; D unresolved. Germline CDR1 is SGHTA and CDR2 is FQGNSA. V dropped 5 bases and J dropped 2 bases, with 17 bases sitting between them. The length of the CDR3 is 16 residues. In DNA form, the CDR3 reads TGTGCCAGCAGCCCCGGGTTTGCTCGAAACACAGATACGCAGTATTTT. Its protein product is CASSPGFARNTDTQYF.

The sample holds a few counts of this clonotype. The J gene is TRBJ1-6, the V gene TRBV20-1, with a possible D match to TRBD1 (6 bases). CDR3 length: 15 amino acids. The V end lost 2 bases, the J end lost 2 bases, and 10 bases lay between the germline ends. Germline CDR1 DFQATT, CDR2 SNEGSKA (reference sequence). The CDR3, as DNA: TGCAGTGCTAGAAGGGCAGGGGCCTATAATTCACCCCTCCACTTT. Protein: CSARRAGAYNSPLHF.

The V call is TRBV30, the J call TRBJ1-2, with 10 bases lining up with TRBD1. The CDR3 spans 13 residues. Germline V gene data show CDR1 as GTSNPN and CDR2 as SVGIG (reference sequence). Trimming removed 0 bases from V and 7 bases from J; junction bases left unmatched: 2. CDR3 sequence reads: CAWSVGQGSGYTF. The DNA of the CDR3 is TGTGCCTGGAGTGTGGGACAGGGGAGTGGCTACACCTTC.

This clonotype was counted between two and nine times. Here the CDR3 reads CATSDTPGGDTQYF. CDR3 DNA sequence: TGTGCCACCAGTGATACCCCCGGCGGGGATACGCAGTATTTT. V is TRBV24-1 and J is TRBJ2-3; perhaps TRBD2 as D (5 bases). V shed 3 bases and J shed 6 bases, with 12 bases lying between them. CDR1 KGHDR and CDR2 SFDVKD come from the germline V gene. CDR3 length: 14 amino acids.

Many counts were recorded for this clonotype. This CDR3 reads CSARHYGYTF. In DNA, the CDR3 is TGCAGTGCCAGGCACTATGGCTACACCTTC. The chain uses TRBV20-1 and TRBJ1-2; D remains unclear. The length of the CDR3 is 10 residues. From germline, CDR1 is DFQATT and CDR2 SNEGSKA (reference sequence). V was clipped by 6 bases and J by 3 bases, with 5 bases between them.

This clonotype was seen only a few times. The chain uses TRBV18 and TRBJ1-1; D might be TRBD1 (6 bases). CDR1 KGHSH and CDR2 LQKENI come from the germline V gene. The CDR3 covers 15 residues. Trimming cost V 6 bases and J 1 base, with 15 bases left between them. As DNA, the CDR3 is TGTGCCAGCTCTGGACAGACCCTAGGGAACACTGAAGCTTTCTTT. Its translation is CASSGQTLGNTEAFF.

This clonotype came up many times. The chain employs TRBV12-3 or TRBV12-4 and TRBJ2-7; the D is unclear. The CDR3 extends over 13 amino acids. Trimming cost V 3 bases and J 0 bases, with 6 bases left between them. The CDR3 nucleotides are TGTGCCAGCAGTTTTGGGAACTCCTACGAGCAGTACTTC. Translation gives CASSFGNSYEQYF.

The table lists this clonotype with a few counts. V usage is TRBV27 and J usage is TRBJ2-5, with 8 bases identical to TRBD1. CDR1 is MNHEY and CDR2 is SMNVEV in the germline V gene (reference sequence). The CDR3 totals 16 residues. Unmatched junction bases numbered 8, after V lost 2 bases and J lost 3 bases. The CDR3 region is CASSLVSGQGKETQYF. In DNA, the CDR3 is TGTGCCAGCAGTTTAGTGTCTGGACAGGGAAAAGAGACCCAGTACTTC.

Written as DNA, the CDR3 is TGTGCCATCAGTGAGTCGAACAGGATCAATGAAAAACTGTTTTTT. Its translation is CAISESNRINEKLFF. V and J are TRBV10-3 and TRBJ1-4; D is possibly TRBD1 (5 bases). Trimming shortened V by 0 bases and J by 5 bases, and 10 bases separated the two germline ends. The germline V gene encodes CDR1 ENHRY and CDR2 SYGVKD. CDR3 length: 15 amino acids.

The chain links TRBV9 to TRBJ1-1, with TRBD1 as a possible D gene (6 bases). The CDR3 runs to 14 residues. The ends were cut back, 3 bases at V and 5 bases at J, with 14 bases in the middle. CDR1 is SGDLS, CDR2 YYNGEE, per germline. The CDR3 sequence: CASSAIQGSTEAFF. The DNA for the CDR3 is TGTGCCAGCAGCGCAATACAGGGCAGTACTGAAGCTTTCTTT.

This clonotype was counted at least ten times. The chain combines TRBV4-3 with TRBJ2-7, with 11 bases identical to TRBD1. With 5 bases clipped from V and 3 bases from J, the junction kept 6 bases outside the gene matches. The CDR3 consists of 15 residues. CDR1 is LGHNA, CDR2 YSLEER, per germline. The CDR3 sequence is CASSEGQGAFYEQYF. The CDR3 DNA follows: TGCGCCAGCAGCGAAGGACAGGGGGCTTTCTACGAGCAGTACTTC.

Regarding this clonotype: One end of the junction does not line up with germline, which may come from a read error. The chain carries TRBV7-7 and TRBJ2-2, with D tentatively TRBD1 (5 bases). The germline CDR1 and CDR2 sequences are SSHAT and FNYEAQ (reference sequence). The CDR3 is 14 amino acids. DNA for the CDR3: TGTGCTAGCAACCCTGTCTCAGGGACCGGGGAGCTGTTTTTT. Protein sequence: CASNPVSGTGELFF.

V usage is TRBV7-3 and J usage is TRBJ2-1; D is uncertain. Germline CDR1 and CDR2: SGHTA and FQGTGA. This CDR3 spans 15 amino acids. Deletions cut 5 bases from V and 0 bases from J, with 11 bases between. The CDR3 nucleotides are TGTGCCAGCAGCCCCGCCGAGAGCTCCTACAATGAGCAGTTCTTC. Translation: CASSPAESSYNEQFF.

The sample holds a few counts of this clonotype. The V and J genes are TRBV2 and TRBJ1-5, with no clear D. The CDR3 is 14 amino acids. The germline V gene has CDR1 SNHLY and CDR2 FYNNEI. V gave up 6 bases and J gave up 6 bases, with 15 bases separating them. The CDR3 is CASRGDLGGQPQHF. In nucleotides, the CDR3 is TGTGCCAGCAGAGGTGATCTGGGAGGTCAGCCCCAGCATTTT.